This T cell receptor beta chain appears in the sequencing data of a study of blood T cell repertoires in COVID-19. The wider study: The United States, Italy and Spain were the sources of the acute and convalescent COVID-19 samples.

Original analysis: Using reference gene primer amplification, nucleated cell counts were estimated. Data came from immunoSEQ multiplex PCR; TCRdb stores just in-frame clones and leaves some out. Clone size and V and J calls were adopted from that table, with D and trimming inferred from the DNA. The sample contains some 200,000 clones, roughly nine tenths of which appear only once. Germline V gives CDR1 SGHTA, CDR2 FQGNSA. With 1 base clipped from V and 8 bases from J, the junction kept 5 bases outside the gene matches. The CDR3 contains 14 residues. The sequenced sample was PBMCs or T cells enriched from blood (not recorded which). The J gene is TRBJ1-2, the V gene TRBV7-2; 9 nucleotides agree with TRBD1. This TCR derives from a woman aged 18 to 35 in a cohort exposed to, infected with or recovered from COVID-19 (not recorded which). The CDR3 sequence is CASSLDRGRKGYTF. For the CDR3, the DNA is TGTGCCAGCAGCTTAGACAGGGGGCGAAAAGGCTACACCTTC.